These T cell receptor beta chains were read from a single sample in a study of T cell responses to AZD1222 COVID-19 vaccine. The repertoire was sequenced with immunoSEQ multiplex PCR; TCRdb's copy has only in-frame clones and lacks some. The sample has some 130,000 clones, roughly 93% seen once. This specimen consisted of peripheral blood, obtained 28 days after the second AZD1222 dose. Receptors were obtained from an adult who received the AZD1222 COVID-19 vaccine. Both conserved end residues are part of each CDR3. D genes are given only for firm matches. Size is stated for part of the rows, as once, few or many counts, or as a class when the clone is expanded.

v_call	j_call	d_call	clone_size	cdr3_aa	cdr3_nt
TRBV7-6	TRBJ1-3	-	-	CASSFGLRGSGNTIYF	TGTGCCAGCAGCTTTGGGTTGAGGGGTAGCGGAAACACCATATATTTT
TRBV30	TRBJ1-1	-	once	CAWSEYRVHTEAFF	TGTGCCTGGAGTGAATACAGGGTGCACACTGAAGCTTTCTTT
TRBV24-1	TRBJ1-5	-	-	CATSQGIGDQPQHF	TGTGCCACCAGCCAGGGTATAGGTGATCAGCCCCAGCATTTT
TRBV5-6	TRBJ1-3	TRBD1	-	CASSRGASGNTIYF	TGTGCCAGTTCCAGGGGGGCCTCTGGAAACACCATATATTTT
TRBV7-6	TRBJ1-1	TRBD1	-	CASSLQGGGEAFF	TGTGCCAGCAGCTTACAGGGGGGCGGGGAAGCTTTCTTT
TRBV19	TRBJ1-2	-	once	CASSITFGRNYGYTF	TGTGCCAGTAGTATAACGTTTGGACGTAACTATGGCTACACCTTC
TRBV5-1	TRBJ1-3	-	-	CASSQTQGAGNTIYF	TGCGCCAGCAGCCAAACTCAGGGTGCTGGAAACACCATATATTTT
TRBV4-1	TRBJ1-1	-	-	CASSQVSLNTEAFF	TGCGCCAGCAGCCAAGTTTCACTGAACACTGAAGCTTTCTTT
TRBV5-6	TRBJ1-2	-	-	CASSAGAKPHGYTF	TGTGCCAGCAGCGCCGGAGCCAAACCCCACGGCTACACCTTC
TRBV12-5	TRBJ2-7	-	-	CASGLGAAYEQYF	TGTGCTAGTGGTTTGGGGGCAGCCTACGAGCAGTACTTC
TRBV10-3	TRBJ2-7	TRBD1	-	CAITGTGKTYEQYF	TGTGCCATCACTGGGACAGGTAAAACCTACGAGCAGTACTTC
TRBV2	TRBJ2-1	-	-	CASSVEPRWTFF	TGTGCCAGCAGCGTAGAACCTAGATGGACGTTCTTC
TRBV2	TRBJ1-2	TRBD1	-	CASREDRVGGYTF	TGTGCCAGCAGGGAGGACAGGGTCGGTGGCTACACCTTC
TRBV15	TRBJ1-6	-	-	CATSSDRILYNSPLHF	TGTGCCACCAGCTCCGACAGGATCCTTTATAATTCACCCCTCCACTTT
TRBV28	TRBJ1-4	-	-	CASSPGRVEKLFF	TGTGCCAGCAGTCCCGGCAGGGTTGAAAAACTGTTTTTT
TRBV6-6	TRBJ2-4	TRBD2	-	CASSYRPGLAINIQYF	TGTGCCAGCAGTTACCGACCAGGACTAGCAATAAACATTCAGTACTTC
TRBV6-6	TRBJ1-2	-	-	CASSEDGYTF	TGTGCCAGCAGTGAGGATGGCTACACCTTC
TRBV5-4	TRBJ2-2	-	-	CASSFYSNTGELFF	TGTGCCAGCAGCTTCTACTCAAACACCGGGGAGCTGTTTTTT
TRBV7-2	TRBJ1-2	-	-	CASSFRYESYTF	TGTGCCAGCAGCTTCCGTTACGAGAGCTACACCTTC
TRBV6-5	TRBJ2-5	TRBD2	-	CASRAGGAGQETQYF	TGTGCCAGCAGAGCCGGGGGGGCTGGTCAAGAGACCCAGTACTTC
TRBV6-5	TRBJ1-2	-	-	CASSYMQGGYTF	TGTGCCAGCAGTTACATGCAGGGAGGCTACACCTTC
TRBV7-2	TRBJ2-5	TRBD1	-	CASSSTPGGVIGVETQYF	TGTGCCAGCAGCTCTACGCCAGGGGGAGTTATAGGGGTAGAGACCCAGTACTTC
TRBV5-6	TRBJ1-2	-	-	CASSSQGFGGYTF	TGTGCCAGCAGCTCTCAGGGTTTCGGAGGCTACACCTTC
TRBV30	TRBJ2-1	-	-	CAWVAASYNEQFF	TGTGCCTGGGTGGCGGCCTCCTACAATGAGCAGTTCTTC
TRBV4-3	TRBJ1-6	-	-	CASSQERVRPLHF	TGCGCCAGCAGCCAAGAGCGCGTACGACCCCTCCACTTT
TRBV5-1	TRBJ1-5	TRBD1	-	CASSPGQGGQPQHF	TGCGCCAGCAGCCCGGGACAGGGTGGGCAGCCCCAGCATTTT
TRBV3-1/TRBV3-2	TRBJ1-3	-	-	CASSLTYFPGNTIYF	TGTGCCAGCAGCCTCACCTATTTCCCTGGAAACACCATATATTTT
TRBV5-5	TRBJ1-2	-	-	CASADLANYGYTF	TGTGCCTCCGCGGACCTGGCTAACTATGGCTACACCTTC
TRBV29-1	TRBJ1-2	TRBD1	-	CSVVTGYNYGYTF	TGCAGCGTCGTGACAGGGTATAACTATGGCTACACCTTC
TRBV5-1	TRBJ2-1	TRBD1	-	CASSLWQGARNEQFF	TGCGCCAGCAGCTTGTGGCAGGGGGCGCGCAATGAGCAGTTCTTC
TRBV11-2	TRBJ2-1	-	-	CASSFKGAYNEQFF	TGTGCCAGCAGCTTTAAGGGGGCCTACAATGAGCAGTTCTTC
TRBV29-1	TRBJ2-7	-	-	CSVESPYEQYF	TGCAGCGTTGAATCGCCTTACGAGCAGTACTTC
TRBV7-2	TRBJ1-2	-	-	CASSPDSNYGYTF	TGTGCCAGCAGCCCAGACAGTAACTATGGCTACACCTTC